This TCR beta chain was retrieved from a study of T cells expressing NK-cell markers. Whole-study context: Source material for TCR beta repertoires consisted of sorted CD3+CD56+NKG2C+, CD3+CD56+NKG2C- and CD3+CD56-NKG2C+ T cells. Study-level points and caveats: HCMV specificity was not established for the expanded NKG2C+ T cell clones. In a handful of donors, dominant NKG2C+ clonotypes were roughly 1.0-7.5% of CD8+ T cells.

TCRdb re-called the 5' RACE reads and shows each CDR3 protein once, DNA omitted. The sample's table shows 350,000 to 450,000 distinct CDR3 sequences. Germline V gene sequence: CDR1 KGHSH, CDR2 LQKENI. CDR3 size: 14 residues. To note about this clonotype: Its matching antigen is unknown.

Sequencing was performed on blood T cells: a sorted CD56 or NKG2C T cell subset, CD4+ or CD8+ T cells, or bulk PBMC T cells (not recorded which). This sequence was found in a man aged 18-70 years in good health. V gene TRBV18 combines with J gene TRBJ1-1; the TRBD1 assignment by TCRdb is unverifiable without DNA. The CDR3 region is CASSRAGQNTEAFF. Filled out from reference TRBV18 and TRBJ1-1, the complete variable domain reads NAGVMQNPRHLVRRRGQEARLRCSPMKGHSHVYWYRQLPEEGLKFMVYLQKENIIDESGMPKERFSAEFPKEGPSILRIQQVVRGDSAAYFCASSRAGQNTEAFFGQGTRLTVV.